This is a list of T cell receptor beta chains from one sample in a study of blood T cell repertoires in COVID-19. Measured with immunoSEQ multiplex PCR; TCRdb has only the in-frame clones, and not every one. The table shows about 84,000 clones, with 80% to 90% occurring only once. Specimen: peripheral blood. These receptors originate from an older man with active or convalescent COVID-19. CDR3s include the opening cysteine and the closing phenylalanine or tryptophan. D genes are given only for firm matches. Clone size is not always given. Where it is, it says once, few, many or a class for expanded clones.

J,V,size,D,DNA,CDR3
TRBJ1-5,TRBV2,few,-,TGTGCCAGCAAGGGGCAAGCCAATCAGCCCCAGCATTTT,CASKGQANQPQHF
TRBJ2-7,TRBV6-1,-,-,TGTGCCAGCAGTGAATCGAGGGCGCCTTACTTC,CASSESRAPYF
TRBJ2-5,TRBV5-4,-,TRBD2,TGTGCCAGCTCCGGACTAGCGGGAGGGGAATTAGGGGAGACCCAGTACTTC,CASSGLAGGELGETQYF
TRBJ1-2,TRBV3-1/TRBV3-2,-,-,TGTGCCAGCAGTCTACAGGGACACTATGGCTACACCTTC,CASSLQGHYGYTF
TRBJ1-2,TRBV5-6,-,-,TGTGCCAGCAGCTTGGTGCAGGGTCGGGCTGGCTACACCTTC,CASSLVQGRAGYTF
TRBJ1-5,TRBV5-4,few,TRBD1,TGTGCCAGCAGCTCGGACAGGGCTTTTCAGCCCCAGCATTTT,CASSSDRAFQPQHF
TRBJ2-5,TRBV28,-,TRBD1,TGTGCCAGCAGTCGAGGGGGCGCAGGAGTGACCCAGTACTTC,CASSRGGAGVTQYF
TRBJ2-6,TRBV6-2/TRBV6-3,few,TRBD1,TGTGCCAGCAGTTCAGGGGGCGGGACCAACGTCCTGACTTTC,CASSSGGGTNVLTF
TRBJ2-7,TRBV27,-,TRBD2,TGTGCCAGCAGTTCGGGACTAGCGGGAGGGGCGTCCTACGAGCAGTACTTC,CASSSGLAGGASYEQYF
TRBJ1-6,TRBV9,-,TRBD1,TGTGCCCGCAGCGGAGGGGGGCAGGGGGATTCACCTCTCCACTTT,CARSGGGQGDSPLHF
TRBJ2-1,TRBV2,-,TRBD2,TGTGCCAGCAGTTCCCGACTAGCGGAATATGAGCAGTTCTTC,CASSSRLAEYEQFF
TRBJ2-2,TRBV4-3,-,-,TGCGCCAGCAGCCAACTCGGCAGGGGCACCGGGGAGCTGTTTTTT,CASSQLGRGTGELFF
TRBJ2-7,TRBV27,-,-,TGTGCCAGCAGTTTATTCCCAGGGGAAGCCTACGAGCAGTACTTC,CASSLFPGEAYEQYF
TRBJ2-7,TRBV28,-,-,TGTGCCAGCACTCCCCAGGGGTTTTCATTCTACGAGCAGTACTTC,CASTPQGFSFYEQYF
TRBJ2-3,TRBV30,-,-,TGTGCCTGCGCACGGGGGAGCTATAGCACAGATACGCAGTATTTT,CACARGSYSTDTQYF
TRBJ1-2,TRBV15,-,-,TGTGCCACCAGCAGAGTTCGGCAGACCATGGAGGGCTACACCTTC,CATSRVRQTMEGYTF
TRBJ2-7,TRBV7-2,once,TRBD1,TGTGCCAGCAGCCTACAGGGGGCGAGCTACGAGCAGTACTTC,CASSLQGASYEQYF
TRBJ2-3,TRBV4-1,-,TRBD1,TGCGCCAGCGGCATGACAGGGGATCGCCTGGATACGCAGTATTTT,CASGMTGDRLDTQYF
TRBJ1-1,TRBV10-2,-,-,TGCGCCAGCGCCGGGACTGGGAACACTGAAGCTTTCTTT,CASAGTGNTEAFF
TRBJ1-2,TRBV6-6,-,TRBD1,TGTGCCAGCAGTTACTCGGGACAGGGTTTCAGCTATGGCTACACCTTC,CASSYSGQGFSYGYTF
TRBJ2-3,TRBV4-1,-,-,TGCGCCAGCAGCCGGTTGTCTATAGGCGGGATCACAGATACGCAGTATTTT,CASSRLSIGGITDTQYF
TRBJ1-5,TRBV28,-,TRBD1,TGTGCCAGCACCCTAAGACAGGGGATTCTCACTCAGCCCCAGCATTTT,CASTLRQGILTQPQHF
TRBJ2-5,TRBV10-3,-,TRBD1,TGTGCCATCAGAGACCCGACAGGGATTGGCGAGGGGACCCAGTACTTC,CAIRDPTGIGEGTQYF
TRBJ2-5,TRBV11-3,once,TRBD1,TGTGCCAGCAGCTCTACAGGGGTCGAGACCCAGTACTTC,CASSSTGVETQYF
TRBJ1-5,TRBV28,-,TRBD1,TGTGCCAGCAGTTTCCGGAGACAGGGGAGGTATCAGCCCCAGCATTTT,CASSFRRQGRYQPQHF
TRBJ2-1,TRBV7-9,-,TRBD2,TGTGCCAGCAGCATAGCACTAGCGGGAGGAGCCCATGAGCAGTTCTTC,CASSIALAGGAHEQFF
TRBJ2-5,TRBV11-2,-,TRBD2,TGTGCCAGCAGCCCAGCCCCCGGCTATGCGGGAGAGGAGACCCAGTACTTC,CASSPAPGYAGEETQYF
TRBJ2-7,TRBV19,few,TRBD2,TGTGCCAGTAGTAGCCCCGGGAAGGGGCGGGAGGGTTACGAGCAGTACTTC,CASSSPGKGREGYEQYF
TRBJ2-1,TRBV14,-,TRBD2,TGTGCCAGCAGCCAAGGGGGGACTAGATCCAATGAGCAGTTCTTC,CASSQGGTRSNEQFF
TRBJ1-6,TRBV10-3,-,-,TGTGCCATCAGTGACCCTGACAGGTTTAGGGTTGTCAATTCACCCCTCCACTTT,CAISDPDRFRVVNSPLHF
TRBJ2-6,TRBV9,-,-,TGTGCCAGCAGCAAGGACAGTGGTGGTCTCGGGGCCAACGTCCTGACTTTC,CASSKDSGGLGANVLTF
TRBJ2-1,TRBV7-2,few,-,TGTGCCAGCAGCCGGACTGGCAATGAGCAGTTCTTC,CASSRTGNEQFF
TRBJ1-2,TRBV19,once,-,TGTGCCAGTAGTCCGCGCCCGGGGGGCGCAGATAATGGCTACACCTTC,CASSPRPGGADNGYTF
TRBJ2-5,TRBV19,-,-,TGTGCCAGTAGTATTTCCAGCGGTTGGGGAGAGACCCAGTACTTC,CASSISSGWGETQYF
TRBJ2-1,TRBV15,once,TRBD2,TGTGCCACCAGCAGATCAGCGGGAGGAAACAATGAGCAGTTCTTC,CATSRSAGGNNEQFF
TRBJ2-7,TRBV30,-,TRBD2,TGTGCCTGGACAGGAGGTACTAGCGGGAACTACGAGCAGTACTTC,CAWTGGTSGNYEQYF
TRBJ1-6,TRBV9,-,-,TGTGCCAGCAGCGTAGCGGGTGGCGGTAATTCACCCCTCCACTTT,CASSVAGGGNSPLHF
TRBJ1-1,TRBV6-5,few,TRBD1,TGTGCCAGCAGTCGCCGACAGGGAGGGAACACTGAAGCTTTCTTT,CASSRRQGGNTEAFF
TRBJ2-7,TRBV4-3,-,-,TGCGCCAGCAGCCAAGATTTGGCAGGGTTCATGTACGAGCAGTACTTC,CASSQDLAGFMYEQYF
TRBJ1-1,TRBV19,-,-,TGTGCCAGTAGTATAACCGTACCGGGCACTGAAGCTTTCTTT,CASSITVPGTEAFF
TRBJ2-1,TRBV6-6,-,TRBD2,TGTGCCAGCAGTCCCCGGGTAGCGGGGGTCTACAATGAGCAGTTCTTC,CASSPRVAGVYNEQFF
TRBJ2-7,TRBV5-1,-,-,TGCGCCAGCAGCTTTACATCAGTCTACGAGCAGTACTTC,CASSFTSVYEQYF
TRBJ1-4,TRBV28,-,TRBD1,TGTGCCAGCAGTAGGACAGGCCATAATGAAAAACTGTTTTTT,CASSRTGHNEKLFF
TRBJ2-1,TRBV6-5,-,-,TGTGCCAGCAGTTACGACGGACAGCCTTGGTCGACGCAATTCTTC,CASSYDGQPWSTQFF
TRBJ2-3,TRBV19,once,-,TGTGCCAGTAGTATATCTCGGACAGATACGCAGTATTTT,CASSISRTDTQYF
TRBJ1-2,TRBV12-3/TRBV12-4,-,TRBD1,TGTGCCAGCAGTTTAGGACAGGGATATGGCTACACCTTC,CASSLGQGYGYTF
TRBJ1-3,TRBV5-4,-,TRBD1,TGTGCCAGCAGCATACAGGGACAGAGGAACACCATATATTTT,CASSIQGQRNTIYF
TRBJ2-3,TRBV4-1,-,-,TGCGCCAGCAGCCAAGCGGGCGGGCTAGGCACAGATACGCAGTATTTT,CASSQAGGLGTDTQYF
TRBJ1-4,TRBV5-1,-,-,TGCGCCAGCAGCCCGGGGGGAATGGATGAAAAACTGTTTTTT,CASSPGGMDEKLFF
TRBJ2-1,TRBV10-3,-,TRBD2,TGTGCCATCAGTGAGTCGGGACCCGGACTAGACAATGAGCAGTTCTTC,CAISESGPGLDNEQFF
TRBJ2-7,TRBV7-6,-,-,TGTGCCAGCAGCATCTCGGGAGACGAGCAGTACTTC,CASSISGDEQYF
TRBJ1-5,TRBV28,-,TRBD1,TGTGCCAGCAGACCACTGACAGGGGGCGGCAATCAGCCCCAGCATTTT,CASRPLTGGGNQPQHF
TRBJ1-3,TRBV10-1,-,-,TGCGCCAGCAGAGCGGCCTCTGGAAACACCATATATTTT,CASRAASGNTIYF
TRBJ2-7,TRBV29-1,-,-,TGCAGCGTGGCGACTAGCTACGAGCAGTACTTC,CSVATSYEQYF
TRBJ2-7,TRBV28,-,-,TGTGCCAGCAGTTTCCGAAAACGGTACTCTTTC,CASSFRKRYSF
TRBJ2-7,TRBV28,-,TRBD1,TGTGCCAGCAGTAGCCCAGGGGGCTGGAACGAGCAGTACTTC,CASSSPGGWNEQYF
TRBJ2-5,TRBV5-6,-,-,TGTGCCAGCAGCTTGCAGGGATCCCAAGAGACCCAGTACTTC,CASSLQGSQETQYF
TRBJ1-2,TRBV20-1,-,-,TGCAGTGCTAGTTCCTGGGGGACTTCCAGCAGCTATGGCTACACCTTC,CSASSWGTSSSYGYTF
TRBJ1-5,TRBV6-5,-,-,TGTGCCAGCAGGCCTGCCTCGACAGGCAATCAGCCCCAGCATTTT,CASRPASTGNQPQHF